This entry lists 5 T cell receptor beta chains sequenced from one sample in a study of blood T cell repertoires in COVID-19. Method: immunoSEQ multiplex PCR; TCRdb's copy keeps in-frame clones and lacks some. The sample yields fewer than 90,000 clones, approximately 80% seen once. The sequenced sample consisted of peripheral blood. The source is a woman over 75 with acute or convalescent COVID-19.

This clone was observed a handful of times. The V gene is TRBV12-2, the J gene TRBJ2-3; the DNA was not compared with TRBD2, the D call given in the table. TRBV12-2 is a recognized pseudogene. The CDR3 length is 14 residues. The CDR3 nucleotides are TGTGCAAGTCGCTTCAGCGGGACTGCAGATACGCAGTATTTT. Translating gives CASRFSGTADTQYF.

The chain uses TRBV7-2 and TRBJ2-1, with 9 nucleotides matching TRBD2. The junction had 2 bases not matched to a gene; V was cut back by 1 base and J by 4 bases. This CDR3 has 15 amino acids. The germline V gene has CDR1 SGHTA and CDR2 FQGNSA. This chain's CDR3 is CASSLVSGSYNEQFF. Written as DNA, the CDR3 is TGTGCCAGCAGCTTAGTTAGCGGGAGTTACAATGAGCAGTTCTTC.

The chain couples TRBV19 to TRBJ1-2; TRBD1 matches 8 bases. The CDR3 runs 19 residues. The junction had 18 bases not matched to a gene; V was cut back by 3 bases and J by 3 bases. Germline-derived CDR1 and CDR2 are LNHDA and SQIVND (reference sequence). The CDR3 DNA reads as TGTGCCAGTAGTATCCCCGGCCGGGGATATGGACAGGGAGACTATGGCTACACCTTC. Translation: CASSIPGRGYGQGDYGYTF.

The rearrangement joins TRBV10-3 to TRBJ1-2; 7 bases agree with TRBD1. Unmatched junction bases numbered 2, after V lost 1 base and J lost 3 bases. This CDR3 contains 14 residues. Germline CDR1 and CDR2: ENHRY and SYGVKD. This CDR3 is CAISEFDRDYGYTF. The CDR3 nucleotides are TGTGCCATCAGTGAGTTCGACAGGGACTATGGCTACACCTTC.

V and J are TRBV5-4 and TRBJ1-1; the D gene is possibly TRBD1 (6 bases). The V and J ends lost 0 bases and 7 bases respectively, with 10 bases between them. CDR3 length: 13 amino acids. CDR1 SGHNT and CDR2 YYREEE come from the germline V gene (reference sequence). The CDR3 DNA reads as TGTGCCAGCAGCTTGGGGACAGACTATGAAGCTTTCTTT. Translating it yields CASSLGTDYEAFF.